This is a list of T cell receptor beta chains from one sample in a study of blood T cell repertoires in COVID-19. Repertoires were generated with immunoSEQ multiplex PCR, while TCRdb's copy carries only in-frame clones and drops some. Of fewer than 180,000 clones listed, 87% are singletons. Sequencing was done on a sample of peripheral blood. The receptors were gathered from a woman aged 60 to 75 with active or convalescent COVID-19. CDR3s include the opening cysteine and the closing phenylalanine or tryptophan. D genes are given only for firm matches. Rows give clone size only sometimes, using once, few, many, or a class for an expanded clone.

V gene	D gene	clone size	J gene	CDR3 length	CDR3 protein	CDR3 DNA
TRBV5-1	-	-	TRBJ2-7	15	CASSLEGSRFYEQYF	TGCGCCAGCAGTCTCGAGGGTTCCAGATTCTACGAGCAGTACTTC
TRBV5-4	TRBD1	-	TRBJ2-2	17	CASSRGQGAMNTGELFF	TGTGCCAGCAGCCGCGGACAGGGGGCTATGAACACCGGGGAGCTGTTTTTT
TRBV5-6	TRBD1	-	TRBJ1-1	13	CASSRRDRTEAFF	TGTGCCAGCAGCCGGCGGGACAGAACTGAAGCTTTCTTT
TRBV15	TRBD1	-	TRBJ1-1	17	CATSPRRQGTLNTEAFF	TGTGCCACCAGCCCCCGCCGACAGGGTACCCTGAACACTGAAGCTTTCTTT
TRBV9	-	-	TRBJ1-5	14	CASSGGGVNQPQHF	TGTGCCAGCAGCGGAGGGGGGGTTAATCAGCCCCAGCATTTT
TRBV7-9	-	once	TRBJ1-1	14	CASSSQGLNTEAFF	TGTGCCAGCAGTTCACAGGGATTGAACACTGAAGCTTTCTTT
TRBV5-4	-	few	TRBJ2-5	14	CASSLEGFDGTQYF	TGTGCCAGCAGCTTAGAGGGATTTGATGGGACCCAGTACTTC
TRBV6-5	TRBD2	-	TRBJ2-1	15	CASSYSAGVPGEQFF	TGTGCCAGCAGTTACTCCGCGGGGGTACCAGGAGAGCAGTTCTTC
TRBV29-1	-	once	TRBJ2-7	12	CSAGQSEYEQYF	TGCAGCGCCGGACAGTCGGAGTACGAGCAGTACTTC
TRBV27	TRBD1	once	TRBJ2-3	13	CASSRQGGYTQYF	TGTGCCAGCAGCCGACAGGGGGGATATACGCAGTATTTT
TRBV4-3	-	once	TRBJ1-1	13	CASSQIRGTEAFF	TGCGCCAGCAGCCAAATCCGGGGAACTGAAGCTTTCTTT
TRBV6-5	TRBD1	-	TRBJ1-4	16	CASSYGGQGASEKLFF	TGTGCCAGCAGTTACGGGGGTCAGGGGGCTAGCGAAAAACTGTTTTTT
TRBV27	-	-	TRBJ2-5	14	CASRRGLLQETQYF	TGTGCCAGCAGACGGGGACTCCTCCAAGAGACCCAGTACTTC
TRBV9	-	-	TRBJ2-3	13	CASSVQAGGAQYF	TGTGCCAGCAGCGTACAGGCGGGTGGGGCGCAGTATTTT
TRBV2	-	-	TRBJ1-6	16	CASIEQGLLYNSPLHF	TGTGCCAGCATTGAACAGGGTCTCCTTTATAATTCACCCCTCCACTTT
TRBV19	TRBD2	-	TRBJ2-5	18	CASSIDHLAGGLQETQYF	TGTGCCAGTAGTATAGACCATCTAGCGGGGGGGCTTCAAGAGACCCAGTACTTC
TRBV29-1	-	once	TRBJ2-5	13	CSVETGPQETQYF	TGCAGCGTAGAAACAGGTCCCCAAGAGACCCAGTACTTC
TRBV10-3	TRBD1	-	TRBJ1-5	14	CAISESDRDRAQHF	TGTGCCATCAGTGAGTCTGACAGGGATAGGGCCCAGCATTTT
TRBV10-2	-	-	TRBJ1-2	16	CASTWTADWPFYGYTF	TGCGCCAGCACCTGGACAGCCGACTGGCCCTTCTATGGCTACACCTTC
TRBV27	TRBD1	-	TRBJ1-5	17	CASSPMGQRSANQPQHF	TGTGCCAGCAGTCCTATGGGACAGAGGAGTGCTAATCAGCCCCAGCATTTT
TRBV6-5	-	-	TRBJ1-1	14	CASTPQGRFTEAFF	TGTGCCAGCACCCCACAGGGAAGATTCACTGAAGCTTTCTTT
TRBV11-2	-	-	TRBJ1-1	12	CASSLGVRRAFF	TGTGCCAGCAGCTTAGGGGTGAGGCGGGCTTTCTTT
TRBV5-1	-	-	TRBJ2-5	13	CASSLGLGETQYF	TGCGCCAGCAGCTTGGGACTAGGAGAGACCCAGTACTTC
TRBV10-3	TRBD2	-	TRBJ2-1	18	CAISAVDSGGITMGEQFF	TGTGCCATCAGTGCGGTGGATAGCGGGGGGATTACAATGGGTGAGCAGTTCTTC
TRBV19	TRBD2	-	TRBJ2-3	14	CASSPAGGTDTQYF	TGTGCCAGTAGTCCGGCGGGGGGGACAGATACGCAGTATTTT
TRBV12-5	-	-	TRBJ1-1	11	CASGPTGEAFF	TGTGCTAGTGGTCCGACAGGAGAAGCTTTCTTT
TRBV19	-	-	TRBJ2-7	14	CASSTVRGSDEQYF	TGTGCCAGTAGTACGGTTCGGGGGAGCGACGAGCAGTACTTC
TRBV5-4	TRBD2	-	TRBJ2-3	16	CASSLSGGGAGDTQYF	TGTGCCAGCAGCTTGTCTGGCGGGGGGGCCGGAGATACGCAGTATTTT
TRBV1	-	-	TRBJ2-6	21	CTSPPSGRAGGPSSGANVLTF	TGCACCAGCCCCCCGTCAGGGCGAGCGGGGGGGCCGAGCTCTGGGGCCAACGTCCTGACTTTC
TRBV2	-	many	TRBJ1-2	13	CASRQLISYGYTF	TGTGCCAGCAGACAGTTGATTTCCTATGGCTACACCTTC
TRBV7-2	TRBD2	-	TRBJ2-3	18	CASSPPGLAGGGTDTQYF	TGTGCCAGCAGCCCCCCGGGACTAGCGGGGGGAGGCACAGATACGCAGTATTTT
TRBV6-5	-	-	TRBJ2-7	13	CASTGGLPYEQYF	TGTGCCAGCACCGGAGGACTTCCCTACGAGCAGTACTTC
TRBV6-6	TRBD1	-	TRBJ1-2	15	CASSNPGQGAHGYTF	TGTGCCAGCAGTAACCCGGGACAGGGGGCGCATGGCTACACCTTC
TRBV14	TRBD1	-	TRBJ2-7	20	CASSQDRTGRLFLCTYEQYF	TGTGCCAGCAGCCAAGATAGGACAGGCCGACTTTTTTTATGTACCTACGAGCAGTACTTC
TRBV2	-	-	TRBJ2-1	13	CASSDIGVGEQFF	TGTGCCAGCAGTGATATAGGGGTAGGTGAGCAGTTCTTC
TRBV14	TRBD2	-	TRBJ2-1	15	CASSWRSGGANEQFF	TGTGCCAGCAGTTGGAGGAGCGGGGGGGCCAATGAGCAGTTCTTC
TRBV24-1	TRBD1	-	TRBJ2-5	17	CATIGGQGAIWTETQYF	TGTGCCACCATTGGGGGACAGGGGGCGATTTGGACCGAGACCCAGTACTTC
TRBV20-1	-	-	TRBJ2-4	16	CSASLFFVDKSNIQYF	TGCAGTGCTAGTCTCTTTTTTGTTGACAAATCAAACATTCAGTACTTC
TRBV5-1	-	-	TRBJ2-3	14	CASSSPSGTDTQYF	TGCGCCAGCAGCTCGCCTAGCGGCACAGATACGCAGTATTTT
TRBV19	TRBD1	-	TRBJ1-5	14	CASSETGGNQPQHF	TGTGCCAGTAGCGAGACAGGGGGCAATCAGCCCCAGCATTTT
TRBV19	-	once	TRBJ1-6	18	CASSIMVYKGGTNSPLHF	TGTGCCAGTAGTATCATGGTGTACAAAGGGGGTACTAATTCACCCCTCCACTTT
TRBV3-1/TRBV3-2	TRBD1	-	TRBJ2-2	14	CASTAGGVTGELFF	TGTGCCAGCACCGCAGGGGGCGTCACCGGGGAGCTGTTTTTT
TRBV7-2	TRBD2	-	TRBJ2-3	18	CASSPGTSGGAVFYTQYF	TGTGCCAGCAGCCCCGGGACTAGCGGGGGGGCTGTTTTTTATACGCAGTATTTT
TRBV6-2/TRBV6-3	-	many	TRBJ2-7	16	CASSPQRAGEHREQYF	TGTGCCAGCAGTCCCCAGCGGGCAGGCGAACACCGCGAGCAGTACTTC
TRBV4-3	-	-	TRBJ2-3	13	CASSQTIQDTQYF	TGCGCCAGCAGCCAGACTATTCAGGATACGCAGTATTTT
TRBV4-3	TRBD1	-	TRBJ2-2	17	CASSQERTGQGLGELFF	TGCGCCAGCAGCCAAGAGAGAACGGGACAGGGGTTGGGGGAGCTGTTTTTT
TRBV10-3	TRBD1	-	TRBJ1-5	16	CAISEVPGQGTQPQHF	TGTGCCATCAGTGAGGTGCCGGGACAGGGGACCCAGCCCCAGCATTTT
TRBV27	-	-	TRBJ1-6	15	CASSRGNTYNSPLHF	TGTGCCAGCAGTCGCGGGAACACCTATAATTCACCCCTCCACTTT
TRBV27	-	-	TRBJ2-7	15	CASSLSRVGTYEQYF	TGTGCCAGCAGTTTATCGCGGGTTGGGACCTACGAGCAGTACTTC
TRBV7-3	TRBD1	-	TRBJ2-3	13	CASSWDSAGTQYF	TGTGCCAGCAGCTGGGACAGCGCTGGGACGCAGTATTTT
TRBV24-1	-	once	TRBJ1-1	13	CATSDPYSGEAFF	TGTGCCACCAGTGACCCCTACTCAGGTGAAGCTTTCTTT
TRBV4-1	TRBD1	-	TRBJ1-1	13	CASSHRGQGIAFF	TGCGCCAGCAGCCATCGGGGACAGGGGATAGCTTTCTTT
TRBV6-2/TRBV6-3	TRBD1	many	TRBJ1-1	13	CASSRDRGAEAFF	TGTGCCAGCAGCCGGGACAGGGGAGCTGAAGCTTTCTTT
TRBV19	-	-	TRBJ1-1	13	CASSIWRQAEAFF	TGTGCCAGTAGTATTTGGAGACAGGCTGAAGCTTTCTTT